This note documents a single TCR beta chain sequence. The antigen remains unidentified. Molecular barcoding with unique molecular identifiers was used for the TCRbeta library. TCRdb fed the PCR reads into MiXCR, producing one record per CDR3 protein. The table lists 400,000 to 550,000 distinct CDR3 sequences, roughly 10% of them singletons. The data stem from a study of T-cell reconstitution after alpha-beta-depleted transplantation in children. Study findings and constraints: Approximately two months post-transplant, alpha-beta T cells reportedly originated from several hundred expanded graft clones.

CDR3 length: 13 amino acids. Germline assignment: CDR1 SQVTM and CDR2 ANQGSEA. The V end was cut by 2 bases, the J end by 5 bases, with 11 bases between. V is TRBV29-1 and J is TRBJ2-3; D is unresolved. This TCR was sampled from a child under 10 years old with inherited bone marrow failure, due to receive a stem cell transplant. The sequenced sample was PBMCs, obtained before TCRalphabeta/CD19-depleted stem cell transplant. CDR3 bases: TGCAGCGTTGAAATCCATTCAAGAGATACGCAGTATTTT. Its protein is CSVEIHSRDTQYF.